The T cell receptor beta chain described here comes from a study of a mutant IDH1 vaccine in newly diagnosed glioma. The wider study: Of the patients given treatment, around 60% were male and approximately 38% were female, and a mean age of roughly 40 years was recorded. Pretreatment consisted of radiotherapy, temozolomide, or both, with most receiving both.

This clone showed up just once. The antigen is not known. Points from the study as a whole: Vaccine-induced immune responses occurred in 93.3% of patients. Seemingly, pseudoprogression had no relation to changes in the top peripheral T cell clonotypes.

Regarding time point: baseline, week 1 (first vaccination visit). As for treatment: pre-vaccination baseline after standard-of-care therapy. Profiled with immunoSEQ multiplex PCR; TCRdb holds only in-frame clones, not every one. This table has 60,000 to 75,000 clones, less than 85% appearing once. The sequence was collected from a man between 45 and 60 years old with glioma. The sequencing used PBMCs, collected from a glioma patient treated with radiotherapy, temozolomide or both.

The CDR3: CASTDIQETQYF. DNA for the CDR3: TGCGCCAGCACGGACATCCAAGAGACCCAGTACTTC. J is TRBJ2-5 and V is TRBV5-1; D might be TRBD1 (5 bases). The CDR3 has 12 amino acids. V was pared by 6 bases and J by 1 base, with 7 bases between. Germline CDR1 reads SGHRS; CDR2 reads YFSETQ.